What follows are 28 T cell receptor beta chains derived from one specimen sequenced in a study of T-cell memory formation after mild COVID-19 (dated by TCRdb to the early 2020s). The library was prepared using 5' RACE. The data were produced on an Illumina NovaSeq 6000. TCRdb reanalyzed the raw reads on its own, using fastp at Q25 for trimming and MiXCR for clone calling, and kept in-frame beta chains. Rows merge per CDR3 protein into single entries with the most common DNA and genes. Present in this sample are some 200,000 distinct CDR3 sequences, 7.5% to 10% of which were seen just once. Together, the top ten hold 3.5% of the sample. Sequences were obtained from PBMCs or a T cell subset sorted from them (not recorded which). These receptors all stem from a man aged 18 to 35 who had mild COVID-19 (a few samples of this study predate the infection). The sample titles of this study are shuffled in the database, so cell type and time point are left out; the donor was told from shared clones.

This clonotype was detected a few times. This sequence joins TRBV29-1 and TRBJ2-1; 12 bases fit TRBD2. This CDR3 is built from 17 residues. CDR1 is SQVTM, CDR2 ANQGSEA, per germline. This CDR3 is CSVNGLAGGDSYNEQFF. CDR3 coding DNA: TGCAGTGTAAACGGCCTAGCGGGGGGGGATTCCTACAATGAGCAGTTCTTC.

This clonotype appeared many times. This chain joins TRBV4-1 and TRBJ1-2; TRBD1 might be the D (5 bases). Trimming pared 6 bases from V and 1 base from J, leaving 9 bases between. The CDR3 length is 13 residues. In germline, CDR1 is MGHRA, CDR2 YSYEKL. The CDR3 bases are TGCGCCAGCAGTCCGAGGGGTAACTATGGCTACACCTTC. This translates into CASSPRGNYGYTF.

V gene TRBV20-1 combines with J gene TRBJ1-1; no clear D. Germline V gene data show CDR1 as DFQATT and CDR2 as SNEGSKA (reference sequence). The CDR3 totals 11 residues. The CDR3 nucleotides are TGCACGACTGGGAGGGACACTGAAGCTTTCTTT. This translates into CTTGRDTEAFF.

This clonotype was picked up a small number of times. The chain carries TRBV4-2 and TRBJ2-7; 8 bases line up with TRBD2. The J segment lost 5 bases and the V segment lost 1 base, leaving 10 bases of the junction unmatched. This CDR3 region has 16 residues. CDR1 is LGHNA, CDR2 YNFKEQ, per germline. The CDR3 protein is CASSQGAGVPWDEQYF. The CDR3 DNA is TGTGCCAGCAGCCAAGGAGCGGGGGTTCCGTGGGACGAGCAGTACTTC.

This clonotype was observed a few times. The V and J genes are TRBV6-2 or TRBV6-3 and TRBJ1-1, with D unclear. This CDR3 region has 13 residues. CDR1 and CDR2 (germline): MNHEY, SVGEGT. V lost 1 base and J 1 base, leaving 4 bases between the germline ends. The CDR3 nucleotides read TGTGCCAGCAGTTACTGGTCGAACACTGAAGCTTTCTTT. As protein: CASSYWSNTEAFF.

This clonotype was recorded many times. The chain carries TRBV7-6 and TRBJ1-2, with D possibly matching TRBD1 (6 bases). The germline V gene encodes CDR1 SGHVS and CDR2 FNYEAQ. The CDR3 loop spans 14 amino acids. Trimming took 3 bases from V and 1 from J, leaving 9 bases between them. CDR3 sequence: CASSLGHLNYGYTF. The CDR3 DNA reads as TGTGCCAGCAGCTTGGGACACCTTAACTATGGCTACACCTTC.

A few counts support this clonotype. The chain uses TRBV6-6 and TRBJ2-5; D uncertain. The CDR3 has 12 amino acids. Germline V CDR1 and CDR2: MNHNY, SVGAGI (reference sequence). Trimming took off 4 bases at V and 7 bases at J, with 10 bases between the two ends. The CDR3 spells CASSSPSGTQYF. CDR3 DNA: TGTGCCAGCAGTTCCCCCTCTGGGACCCAGTACTTC.

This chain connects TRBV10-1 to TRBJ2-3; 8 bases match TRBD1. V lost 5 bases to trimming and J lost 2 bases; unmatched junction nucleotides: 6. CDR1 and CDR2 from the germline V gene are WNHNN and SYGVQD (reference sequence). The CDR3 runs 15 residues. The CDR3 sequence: CASSRQGTTTDTQYF. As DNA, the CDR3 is TGCGCCAGCAGTCGACAGGGGACCACCACAGATACGCAGTATTTT.

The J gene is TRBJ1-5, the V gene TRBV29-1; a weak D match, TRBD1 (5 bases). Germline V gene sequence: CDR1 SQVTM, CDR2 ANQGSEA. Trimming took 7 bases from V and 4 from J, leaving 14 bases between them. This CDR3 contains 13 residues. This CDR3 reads CSALSGGNQPQHF. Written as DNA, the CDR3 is TGCAGCGCACTAAGCGGGGGAAATCAGCCCCAGCATTTT.

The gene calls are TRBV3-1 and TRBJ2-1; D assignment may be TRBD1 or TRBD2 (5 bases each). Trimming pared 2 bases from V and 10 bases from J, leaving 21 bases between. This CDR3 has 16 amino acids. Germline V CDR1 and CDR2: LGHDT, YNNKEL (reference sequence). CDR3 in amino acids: CASSQPAFRGAREQFF. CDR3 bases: TGTGCCAGCAGCCAACCGGCCTTCCGGGGCGCGAGGGAGCAGTTCTTC.

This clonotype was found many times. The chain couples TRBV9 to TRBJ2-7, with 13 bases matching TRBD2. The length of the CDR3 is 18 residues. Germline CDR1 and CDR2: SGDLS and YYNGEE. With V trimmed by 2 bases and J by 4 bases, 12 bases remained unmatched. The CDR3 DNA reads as TGTGCCAGCAGCGTGGGACTAGGGACTAGCGGGGACCTGTACGAGCAGTACTTC. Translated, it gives CASSVGLGTSGDLYEQYF. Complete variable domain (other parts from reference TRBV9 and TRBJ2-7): DSGVTQTPKHLITATGQRVTLRCSPRSGDLSVYWYQQSLDQGLQFLIQYYNGEERAKGNILERFSAQQFPDLHSELNLSSLELGDSALYFCASSVGLGTSGDLYEQYFGPGTRLTVT.

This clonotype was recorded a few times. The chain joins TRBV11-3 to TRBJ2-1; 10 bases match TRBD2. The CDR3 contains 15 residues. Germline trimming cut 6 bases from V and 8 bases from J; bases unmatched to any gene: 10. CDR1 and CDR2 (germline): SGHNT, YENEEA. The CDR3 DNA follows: TGTGCCAGCAGTCCCAGACTAGCGGGCGTAGATGAGCAGTTCTTC. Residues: CASSPRLAGVDEQFF.

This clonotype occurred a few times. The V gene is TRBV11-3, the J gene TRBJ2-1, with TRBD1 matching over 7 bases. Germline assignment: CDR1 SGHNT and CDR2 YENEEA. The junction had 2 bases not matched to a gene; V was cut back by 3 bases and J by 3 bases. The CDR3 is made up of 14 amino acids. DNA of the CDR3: TGTGCCAGCAGCTTCACAGGGGACTACAATGAGCAGTTCTTC. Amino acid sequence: CASSFTGDYNEQFF.

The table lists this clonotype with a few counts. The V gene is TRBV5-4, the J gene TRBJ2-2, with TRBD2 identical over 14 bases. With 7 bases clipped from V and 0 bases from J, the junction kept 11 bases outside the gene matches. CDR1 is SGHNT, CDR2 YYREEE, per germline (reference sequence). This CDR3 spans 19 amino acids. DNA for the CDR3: TGTGCCAGCCCGTCTCCAGGACTAGCGGGGGGAACGAACACCGGGGAGCTGTTTTTT. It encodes CASPSPGLAGGTNTGELFF.

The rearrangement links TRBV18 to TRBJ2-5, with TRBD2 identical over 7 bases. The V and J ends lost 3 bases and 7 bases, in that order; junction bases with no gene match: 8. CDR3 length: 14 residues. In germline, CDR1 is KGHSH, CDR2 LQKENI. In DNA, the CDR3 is TGTGCCAGCTCACCCCGGGAGGCGACGGGGACCCAGTACTTC. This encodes CASSPREATGTQYF.

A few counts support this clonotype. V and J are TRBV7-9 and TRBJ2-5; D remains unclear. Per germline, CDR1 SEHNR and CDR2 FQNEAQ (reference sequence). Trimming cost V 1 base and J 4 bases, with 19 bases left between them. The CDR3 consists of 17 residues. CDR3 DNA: TGTGCCAGCAGCTTAGGAACTACTCCTGGTGGGTTAGAGACCCAGTACTTC. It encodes CASSLGTTPGGLETQYF.

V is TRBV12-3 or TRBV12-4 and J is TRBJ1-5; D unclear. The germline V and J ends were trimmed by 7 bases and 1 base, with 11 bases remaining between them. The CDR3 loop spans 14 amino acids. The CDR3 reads CASNPVGSNQPQHF. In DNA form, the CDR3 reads TGTGCCAGCAACCCTGTGGGGAGCAATCAGCCCCAGCATTTT.

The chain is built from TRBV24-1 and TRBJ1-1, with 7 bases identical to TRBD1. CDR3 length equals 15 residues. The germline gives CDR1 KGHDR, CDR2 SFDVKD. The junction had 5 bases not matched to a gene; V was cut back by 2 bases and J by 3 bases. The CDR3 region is CATSDSDRDHTEAFF. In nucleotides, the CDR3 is TGTGCCACCAGTGATTCCGACAGGGATCACACTGAAGCTTTCTTT.

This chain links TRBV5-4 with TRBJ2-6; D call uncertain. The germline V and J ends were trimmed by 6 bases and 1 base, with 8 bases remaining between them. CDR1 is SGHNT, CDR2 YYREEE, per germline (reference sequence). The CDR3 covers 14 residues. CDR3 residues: CASTKESGANVLTF. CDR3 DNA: TGTGCCAGCACCAAGGAGTCTGGGGCCAACGTCCTGACTTTC.

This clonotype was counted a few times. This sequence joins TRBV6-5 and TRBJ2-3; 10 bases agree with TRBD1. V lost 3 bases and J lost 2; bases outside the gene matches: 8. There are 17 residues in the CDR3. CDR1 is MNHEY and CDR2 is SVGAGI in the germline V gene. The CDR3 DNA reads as TGTGCCAGCAGTTATAGTCCGGGACAGGGGTCCACAGATACGCAGTATTTT. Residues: CASSYSPGQGSTDTQYF.

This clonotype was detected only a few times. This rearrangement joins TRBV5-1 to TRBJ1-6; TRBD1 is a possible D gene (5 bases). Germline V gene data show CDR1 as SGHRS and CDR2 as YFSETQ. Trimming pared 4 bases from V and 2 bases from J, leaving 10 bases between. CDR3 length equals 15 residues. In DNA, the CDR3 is TGCGCCAGCAGCGTGGGGGAACCCTATAATTCACCCCTCCACTTT. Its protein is CASSVGEPYNSPLHF.

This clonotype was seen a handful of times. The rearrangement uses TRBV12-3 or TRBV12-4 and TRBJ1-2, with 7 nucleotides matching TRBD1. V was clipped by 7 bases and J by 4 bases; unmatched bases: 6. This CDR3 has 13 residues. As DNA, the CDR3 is TGTGCCAGCAACCAGGGGGTAGTCTATGGCTACACCTTC. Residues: CASNQGVVYGYTF.

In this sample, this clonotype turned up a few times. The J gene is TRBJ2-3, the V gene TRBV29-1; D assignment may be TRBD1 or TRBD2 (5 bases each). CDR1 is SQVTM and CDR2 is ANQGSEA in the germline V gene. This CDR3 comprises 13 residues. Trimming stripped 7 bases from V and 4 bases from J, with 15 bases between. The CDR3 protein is CSAQMGVADTQYF. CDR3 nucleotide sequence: TGCAGCGCCCAGATGGGGGTAGCAGATACGCAGTATTTT.

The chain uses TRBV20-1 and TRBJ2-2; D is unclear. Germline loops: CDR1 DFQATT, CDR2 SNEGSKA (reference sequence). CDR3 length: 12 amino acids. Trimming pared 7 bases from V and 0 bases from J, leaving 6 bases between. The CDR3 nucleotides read TGCAGTGGCAGTCCGAACACCGGGGAGCTGTTTTTT. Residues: CSGSPNTGELFF.

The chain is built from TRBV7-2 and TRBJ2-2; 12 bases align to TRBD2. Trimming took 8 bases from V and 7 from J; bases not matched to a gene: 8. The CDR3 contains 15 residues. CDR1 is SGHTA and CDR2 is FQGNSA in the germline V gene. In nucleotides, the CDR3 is TGTGCCAGCGGGTTAGGACTAGCGGGGTACGGGGAGCTGTTTTTT. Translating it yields CASGLGLAGYGELFF.

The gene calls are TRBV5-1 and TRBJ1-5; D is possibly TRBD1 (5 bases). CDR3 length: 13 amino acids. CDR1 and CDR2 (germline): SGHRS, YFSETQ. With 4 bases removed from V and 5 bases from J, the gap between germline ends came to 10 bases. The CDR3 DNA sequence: TGCGCCAGCAGCCCGGCGGGGGATCAGCCCCAGCATTTT. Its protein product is CASSPAGDQPQHF.

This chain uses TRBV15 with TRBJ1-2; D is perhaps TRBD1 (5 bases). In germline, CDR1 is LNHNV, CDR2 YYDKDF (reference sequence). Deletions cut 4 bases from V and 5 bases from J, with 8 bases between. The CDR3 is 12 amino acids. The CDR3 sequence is CATSIDRYGYTF. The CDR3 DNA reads TGTGCCACCAGCATAGACAGATATGGCTACACCTTC.

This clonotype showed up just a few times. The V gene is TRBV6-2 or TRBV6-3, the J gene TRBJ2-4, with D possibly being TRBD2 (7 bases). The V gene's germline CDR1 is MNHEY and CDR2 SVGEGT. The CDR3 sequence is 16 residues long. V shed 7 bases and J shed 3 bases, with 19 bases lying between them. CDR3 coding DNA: TGTGCCAGCATGGATCGGGGGGCAGAGGACAAAAACATTCAGTACTTC. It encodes CASMDRGAEDKNIQYF.